One sample yielded the 15 T cell receptor beta chains listed below, sequenced in a study of tissue T cells after allogeneic stem cell transplantation. This sample's time point: mouse harvest day 7 after allogeneic transplant. The graft held 10^6 splenic CD5+ T cells and 10^7 T-cell-depleted bone marrow cells. Sequenced by immunoSEQ multiplex PCR; TCRdb stores in-frame clones only, minus some. The data hold roughly 8,200 clones, with roughly 46% observed a single time. Sequencing was carried out using skin. These receptors originate from a female BALB/c mouse given C57BL/6 T cells with graft-versus-host disease after an allogeneic hematopoietic cell transplant.

There are a few counts of this clone. The listed genes are named as in mouse. The CDR3 is cut off 1 residue early in the read; its end comes from the germline J gene. The chain recombines TRBV26 with TRBJ2-7; possible D gene TRBD1, 7 bases. Trimming removed 2 bases from V and 5 bases from J, with 10 bases in between. CDR1 and CDR2 (germline): KGHPV, FQNQEV (reference sequence). CDR3 size: 13 residues. CDR3 DNA (partial): TGTGCCAGCAGTCTGAGGGGGCTGGATGAACAGTAC. Translating it yields CASSLRGLDEQY. The full CDR3 reads CASSLRGLDEQYF.

Regarding this clone: The listed genes are named as in mouse. The read terminates 1 residue before the CDR3 end, so the remaining end is supplied by the germline J gene. V is TRBV13-1 and J is TRBJ2-2; TRBD1 aligns across 8 bases. There are 15 residues in the CDR3. Germline V gene lookup returns CDR1 NSHNY and CDR2 SYGAGN. Trimming cost V 5 bases and J 2 bases; bases outside gene matches: 5. The chain's CDR3 is CASRRQGQNTGQLYF. The CDR3 DNA, read in part, is TGTGCCAGCAGGAGACAGGGGCAGAACACCGGGCAGCTCTAC.

Comments on this clone: Gene names follow the mouse nomenclature. The CDR3 reads CAWSLQGPNERLFF. The covered CDR3 bases are TGTGCCTGGAGTCTACAGGGGCCCAACGAAAGATTATTT. This rearrangement joins TRBV31 to TRBJ1-4; 7 bases line up with TRBD1. Read sequence stops 1 residue before the CDR3 end, and the germline J gene provides the missing end. Per the germline V gene, CDR1 is GKSSPN and CDR2 is SITVG. There are 14 residues in the CDR3. The V gene end was trimmed by 0 bases and the J gene end by 3 bases; junction bases not matched to a gene: 1.

This clone was counted a single time. Mouse germline and gene names are used. The CDR3 DNA, read in part, is TGTGCCAGCAGTTTGGGGGGAAGTCAAAACACCTTGTAC. Protein product: CASSLGGSQNTLY. The full CDR3 protein is CASSLGGSQNTLYF. The rearrangement joins TRBV15 to TRBJ2-4; tentatively, D is TRBD2 (6 bases). The read stops 1 residue short of the end of the CDR3; the missing end is completed from the germline J gene. Trimming took off 3 bases at V and 0 bases at J, with 7 bases between the two ends. Germline V lookup: CDR1 SGHND, CDR2 FRSKSL. The CDR3 is made up of 14 amino acids.

In the case of this clone: Gene names and germline match the mouse. The read finishes 1 residue shy of the CDR3 end, and the germline J gene is used to complete it. The V gene is TRBV13-3, the J gene TRBJ1-4, with D uncertain. Per germline, CDR1 NNHDY and CDR2 SYVADS. V was cut by 1 base and J by 7 bases, with 14 bases left in between. The CDR3 is 15 residues long. The CDR3 spells CASSDLDSLGERLFF. The covered CDR3 bases are TGTGCCAGCAGTGATTTGGACTCCCTCGGCGAAAGATTATTT.

Comments on this clone: Gene names and germline refer to mouse. The read ends 1 residue early relative to the CDR3; the germline J gene fills the gap. The chain links TRBV16 to TRBJ2-7; D not certain. Germline values: CDR1 SGHSA, CDR2 FRNQAP. With 0 bases removed from V and 3 bases from J, the gap between germline ends came to 3 bases. CDR3 length: 12 residues. The sequenced part of the CDR3 DNA is TGTGCAAGCAGCTTAGATATCTATGAACAGTAC. It specifies CASSLDIYEQY. The full CDR3 protein reads CASSLDIYEQYF.

Concerning this clone: The gene names here belong to mouse. Coverage ceases 1 residue before the CDR3 finishes, and the germline J gene fills in the end. V gene TRBV13-1 combines with J gene TRBJ2-4, with 8 bases identical to TRBD2. Germline lookup yields CDR1 NSHNY and CDR2 SYGAGN. The CDR3 length is 15 residues. Unmatched junction bases numbered 2, after V lost 1 base and J lost 1 base. CDR3 DNA, as far as it was read: TGTGCCAGCAGTGATCTGACTGGGGGTCAAAACACCTTGTAC. This translates into CASSDLTGGQNTLY. In full, the CDR3 is CASSDLTGGQNTLYF.

A remark on this clone: The listed genes are named as in mouse. With the read ending 1 residue before the CDR3 end, the germline J gene is used to fill in that end. The rearrangement uses TRBV26 and TRBJ2-7; D unresolved. The V end was cut by 4 bases, the J end by 3 bases, with 4 bases between. CDR3 length: 11 amino acids. Germline V gene data show CDR1 as KGHPV and CDR2 as FQNQEV (reference sequence). The chain's CDR3 is CASSHDYEQYF. CDR3 bases read: TGTGCCAGCAGTCACGACTATGAACAGTAC. The full variable domain, its missing parts supplied by reference TRBV26 and TRBJ2-7, is NSKVIQTPRYLVKGQGQKAKMRCIPEKGHPVVFWYQQNKNNEFKFLINFQNQEVLQQIDMTEKRFSAECPSNSPCSLEIQSSEAGDSALYLCASSHDYEQYFGPGTRLTVL.

Concerning this clone: Gene names denote mouse genes. The sequenced fragment ends 1 residue before the CDR3 boundary, so the rest is inferred from the germline J gene. The chain combines TRBV1 with TRBJ2-3; 10 nucleotides align to TRBD1. Germline CDR1 NSQYPW, CDR2 LRSPGD (reference sequence). V lost 1 base, J lost 3 bases, and 1 base stayed unmatched. The CDR3 length is 15 residues. The part of the CDR3 DNA that was read is TGCACCTGCAGTGCAGGGGGACAGGGGGCAGAAACGCTGTAT. It encodes CTCSAGGQGAETLY. The whole CDR3 reads CTCSAGGQGAETLYF.

As concerns this clone: Mouse names are used for the genes. The sequence runs out 1 residue before the end of the CDR3; the remainder is reconstructed from the germline J gene. The V call is TRBV26, the J call TRBJ2-2; possibly TRBD2 for D (6 bases). This CDR3 comprises 15 residues. V dropped 1 base and J dropped 0 bases, with 6 bases sitting between them. Per the germline V gene, CDR1 is KGHPV and CDR2 is FQNQEV (reference sequence). CDR3 bases read: TGTGCCAGCAGTCTGTGGGGGGCAAACACCGGGCAGCTCTAC. The encoded protein is CASSLWGANTGQLY. The whole CDR3 sequence reads CASSLWGANTGQLYF. The complete variable domain, with remaining parts taken from reference TRBV26 and TRBJ2-2, reads NSKVIQTPRYLVKGQGQKAKMRCIPEKGHPVVFWYQQNKNNEFKFLINFQNQEVLQQIDMTEKRFSAECPSNSPCSLEIQSSEAGDSALYLCASSLWGANTGQLYFGEGSKLTVL.

For this clone: Mouse gene names apply. Read coverage stops 1 residue before the CDR3 terminus; the germline J gene supplies the remainder. The chain carries TRBV23 and TRBJ2-7; TRBD2, as called in the table, went unchecked against the DNA. Germline CDR1 reads KGHTA; CDR2 reads FQNQQP. The CDR3 length is 15 residues. The CDR3 protein is CSSSQSGGSSYEQYF. CDR3 DNA, as far as it was read: TGCTCCAGCAGTCAATCGGGGGGGAGCTCCTATGAACAGTAC.

This clone turned up a few times. The gene names here belong to mouse. Coverage ceases 1 residue before the CDR3 finishes, and the germline J gene fills in the end. The chain is built from TRBV13-2 and TRBJ1-5; D remains unclear. Germline V lookup: CDR1 NNHNN, CDR2 SYGAGS (reference sequence). Trimming cost V 0 bases and J 1 base, with 2 bases left between them. The CDR3 length is 13 residues. This CDR3 is CASGDGNNQAPLF. CDR3 DNA (partial): TGTGCCAGCGGTGATGGCAACAACCAGGCTCCGCTT.

Regarding this clone: The listed genes are named as in mouse. The CDR3 end is not reached by the read, which stops 1 residue before it; the germline J gene fills it in. The chain recombines TRBV4 with TRBJ1-3; no clear D gene. Germline lookup yields CDR1 LGHDT and CDR2 YNNKQL (reference sequence). The V and J ends lost 4 bases and 0 bases respectively, with 4 bases between them. The CDR3 extends over 13 amino acids. This chain's CDR3 is CASSFYSGNTLYF. The covered CDR3 bases are TGTGCCAGCAGCTTTTATTCTGGAAATACGCTCTAT.

In this sample, this clone turned up a few times. Gene names are the mouse ones. The CDR3 end lies 1 residue beyond the end of the read and is filled in from the germline J gene. The chain recombines TRBV16 with TRBJ2-7; no firm D call. The V end was cut by 1 base, the J end by 0 bases, with 7 bases between. CDR1 and CDR2 (germline): SGHSA, FRNQAP. The CDR3 consists of 14 residues. CDR3 amino acids: CASSLAGSSYEQYF. The CDR3 bases that were read are TGTGCAAGCAGCTTAGCGGGGAGCTCCTATGAACAGTAC.

This clone has a handful of counts. Here the gene names and germline are mouse. The CDR3 goes on 1 residue after the read ends, and that part is filled in from the germline J gene. The chain employs TRBV2 and TRBJ2-4; maybe TRBD2 (7 bases). This CDR3 is 15 amino acids long. The V end was cut by 0 bases, the J end by 3 bases, with 10 bases between. Per germline, CDR1 LGHNA and CDR2 YSYQKL. This CDR3 is CASSQEGGRQNTLYF. Partial CDR3 DNA: TGTGCCAGCAGCCAAGAAGGGGGGCGGCAAAACACCTTGTAC. The whole variable domain, filled in from reference TRBV2 and TRBJ2-4, reads DPKIIQKPKYLVAVTGSEKILICEQYLGHNAMYWYRQSAKKPLEFMFSYSYQKLMDNQTASSRFQPQSSKKNHLDLQITALKPDDSATYFCASSQEGGRQNTLYFGAGTRLSVL.